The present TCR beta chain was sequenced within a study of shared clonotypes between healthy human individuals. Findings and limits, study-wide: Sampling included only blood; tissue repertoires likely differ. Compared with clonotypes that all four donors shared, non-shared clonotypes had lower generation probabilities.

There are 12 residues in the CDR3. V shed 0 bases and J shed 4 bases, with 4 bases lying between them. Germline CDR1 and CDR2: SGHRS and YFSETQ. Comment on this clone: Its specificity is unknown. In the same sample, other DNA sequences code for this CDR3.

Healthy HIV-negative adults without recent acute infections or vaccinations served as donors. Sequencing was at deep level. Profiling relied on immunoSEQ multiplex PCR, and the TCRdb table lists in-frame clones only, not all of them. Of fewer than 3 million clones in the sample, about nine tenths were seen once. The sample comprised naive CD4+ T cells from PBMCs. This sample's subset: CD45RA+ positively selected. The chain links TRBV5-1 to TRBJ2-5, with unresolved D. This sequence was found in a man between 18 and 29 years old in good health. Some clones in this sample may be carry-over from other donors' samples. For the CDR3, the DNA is TGCGCCAGCAGCTTGGAAGTAGAGACCCAGTACTTC. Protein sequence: CASSLEVETQYF.